This TCR beta chain emerged from a study of T cells in localized non-small cell lung cancer. Sequencing was performed with immunoSEQ multiplex PCR; in TCRdb, only in-frame clones are kept and a portion is missing. The sample has around 35,000 clones, approximately 90% seen once; the top ten hold roughly 10%. The TCR sequence derives from a female donor older than 55 with stage II lung adenocarcinoma. Sequencing used peripheral blood mononuclear cells, obtained before any cancer treatment.

The CDR3 sequence: CASSIDSSSNYGYTF. The CDR3 nucleotides are TGTGCCAGTAGTATAGATAGCAGCTCTAACTATGGCTACACCTTC. This sequence joins TRBV19 and TRBJ1-2; D is unresolved. CDR1 is LNHDA and CDR2 is SQIVND in the germline V gene (reference sequence). V was trimmed by 0 bases and J by 0 bases, leaving 8 bases between them. This CDR3 has 15 residues.